The 20 T cell receptor beta chains below come from one sample, sequenced in a study of blood T cell repertoires in COVID-19. Profiling relied on immunoSEQ multiplex PCR, and the TCRdb table lists in-frame clones only, not all of them. The sample contains 250,000 to 300,000 clones, roughly 79% of which appear only once. The specimen was peripheral blood. All receptors come from a woman aged 55-69 years with active or convalescent COVID-19.

This clone was seen more than once but under ten times. The chain employs TRBV27 and TRBJ2-5; D is possibly TRBD2 (6 bases). Between the trimmed V and J ends, which lost 5 bases and 4 bases, there was a span of 23 bases. The CDR3 loop spans 17 amino acids. Germline CDR1 is MNHEY and CDR2 is SMNVEV (reference sequence). The CDR3 DNA follows: TGTGCCAGCAGTCCGTGGCGCGGCGGGAACGGGGGAGAGACCCAGTACTTC. This sequence encodes CASSPWRGGNGGETQYF.

J is TRBJ1-1 and V is TRBV6-2 or TRBV6-3; a weak D match, TRBD1 (5 bases). The germline CDR1 and CDR2 sequences are MNHEY and SVGEGT. The CDR3 totals 13 residues. With 2 bases removed from V and 4 bases from J, the gap between germline ends came to 8 bases. The CDR3 DNA reads as TGTGCCAGCAGTTACCCAGGGATCACTGAAGCTTTCTTT. This translates into CASSYPGITEAFF.

V is TRBV30 and J is TRBJ2-7, with 8 bases identical to TRBD2. Unmatched junction bases numbered 13, after V lost 3 bases and J lost 6 bases. CDR3 size: 15 residues. The germline V gene has CDR1 GTSNPN and CDR2 SVGIG (reference sequence). The CDR3 DNA is TGTGCCTGGAGAGCCCGGGGGGGCCTCGGGGGCGAGCAGTACTTC. Its protein is CAWRARGGLGGEQYF. The entire variable domain, with the rest obtained from reference TRBV30 and TRBJ2-7, is as follows: SQTIHQWPATLVQPVGSPLSLECTVEGTSNPNLYWYRQAAGRGLQLLFYSVGIGQISSEVPQNLSASRPQDRQFILSSKKLLLSDSGFYLCAWRARGGLGGEQYFGPGTRLTVT.

The chain is built from TRBV6-4 and TRBJ2-7, with D hard to call. This CDR3 comprises 12 residues. The germline V and J ends were trimmed by 0 bases and 3 bases, with 3 bases remaining between them. Germline lookup yields CDR1 MRHNA and CDR2 SNTAGT. The CDR3 DNA reads TGTGCCAGCAGTGACTCTATCTACGAGCAGTACTTC. This gives the protein CASSDSIYEQYF.

The chain has TRBV14 and TRBJ1-4, with TRBD1 identical over 9 bases. CDR1 is SGHDN and CDR2 is FVKESK in the germline V gene. J gave up 8 bases and V 4 bases, and 8 bases lay outside the gene matches. The CDR3 totals 15 residues. CDR3 bases: TGTGCCAGCAGCCTGAGACAGGGGGGAAGGGAAAAACTGTTTTTT. This codes for CASSLRQGGREKLFF.

J is TRBJ2-1 and V is TRBV5-1; 10 bases are shared with TRBD1. J was trimmed by 3 bases and V by 0 bases; bases with no gene match: 3. The length of the CDR3 is 16 residues. Germline V gives CDR1 SGHRS, CDR2 YFSETQ. The CDR3 DNA is TGCGCCAGCAGCTTGGAGGGACAGGGGATCTACAATGAGCAGTTCTTC. This sequence encodes CASSLEGQGIYNEQFF.

V is TRBV7-9 and J is TRBJ1-4; tentative D call: TRBD1 (5 bases). V was shortened by 1 base and J by 8 bases, with 17 bases between the two germline ends. This CDR3 has 16 amino acids. Germline CDR1 reads SEHNR; CDR2 reads FQNEAQ (reference sequence). The CDR3 reads CASSLGTGQGGEKLFF. CDR3 DNA: TGTGCCAGCAGCTTAGGTACGGGTCAGGGAGGCGAAAAACTGTTTTTT.

The chain joins TRBV9 to TRBJ1-4; maybe TRBD1 (6 bases). Germline CDR1 SGDLS, CDR2 YYNGEE. The length of the CDR3 is 15 residues. V lost 2 bases and J lost 8, with 16 bases in between. In DNA form, the CDR3 reads TGTGCCAGCAGCGTCCTGACAGGCCCCCTGGAAAAACTGTTTTTT. It translates to CASSVLTGPLEKLFF.

V is TRBV29-1 and J is TRBJ1-5; D remains unclear. The CDR3 consists of 13 residues. The germline V gene encodes CDR1 SQVTM and CDR2 ANQGSEA. V lost 0 bases and J 3 bases, leaving 6 bases between the germline ends. CDR3: CSVEEQTNQPQHF. The CDR3 DNA reads as TGCAGCGTTGAAGAACAAACCAATCAGCCCCAGCATTTT.

This clone has a handful of counts. The chain uses TRBV7-9 and TRBJ1-1; 7 positions agree with TRBD1. The germline CDR1 and CDR2 sequences are SEHNR and FQNEAQ (reference sequence). This CDR3 region has 14 residues. The V gene end was trimmed by 5 bases and the J gene end by 2 bases; junction bases not matched to a gene: 5. The CDR3 coding sequence is TGTGCCAGCAGCATCGGGACAGTCAACACTGAAGCTTTCTTT. This translates into CASSIGTVNTEAFF.

The chain is built from TRBV30 and TRBJ1-1, with a tentative D call TRBD1 (5 bases). CDR3 length equals 16 residues. CDR1 is GTSNPN and CDR2 is SVGIG in the germline V gene (reference sequence). V lost 3 bases and J 10 bases, leaving 27 bases between the germline ends. The CDR3 DNA is TGTGCCTGGAGAGACAAGCGGGACTCCCGGTACCGAGGAGCTTTCTTT. Amino acids: CAWRDKRDSRYRGAFF.

The rearrangement links TRBV7-9 to TRBJ1-1, with D perhaps matching TRBD1 (6 bases). The CDR3 runs to 12 residues. V was pared by 4 bases and J by 6 bases, with 9 bases between. Germline CDR1 is SEHNR and CDR2 is FQNEAQ (reference sequence). The CDR3 loop is CASSWDNAEAFF. CDR3 coding DNA: TGTGCCAGCAGCTGGGACAACGCTGAAGCTTTCTTT. Full variable domain (outside the CDR3, taken from reference TRBV7-9 and TRBJ1-1): DTGVSQNPRHKITKRGQNVTFRCDPISEHNRLYWYRQTLGQGPEFLTYFQNEAQLEKSRLLSDRFSAERPKGSFSTLEIQRTEQGDSAMYLCASSWDNAEAFFGQGTRLTVV.

This chain joins TRBV7-9 and TRBJ2-1, with 12 nucleotides matching TRBD1. Germline V gene data show CDR1 as SEHNR and CDR2 as FQNEAQ (reference sequence). V gave up 6 bases and J gave up 0 bases; unmatched junction bases: 12. The CDR3 consists of 19 residues. CDR3 protein: CASSLRPGTGGSSYNEQFF. In nucleotides, the CDR3 is TGTGCCAGCAGTCTCCGACCCGGGACAGGGGGCAGCTCCTACAATGAGCAGTTCTTC.

V gene TRBV11-2 combines with J gene TRBJ1-1, with TRBD1 matching 9 bases. The V and J ends lost 5 bases and 0 bases, in that order; junction bases with no gene match: 7. CDR3 length equals 16 residues. Per germline, CDR1 SGHAT and CDR2 FQNNGV. The CDR3 protein is CASSRGTGLMNTEAFF. The CDR3 bases are TGTGCCAGCAGCCGAGGGACAGGGCTCATGAACACTGAAGCTTTCTTT.

The gene calls are TRBV3-1 (or the pseudogene TRBV3-2) and TRBJ1-2; D call uncertain. Trimming shortened V by 3 bases and J by 4 bases, and 12 bases separated the two germline ends. Germline assignment: CDR1 LGHDT and CDR2 YNNKEL (reference sequence). The CDR3 has 14 amino acids. In DNA, the CDR3 is TGTGCCAGCAGCCAGCGGCCGAGCTCCTATGGCTACACCTTC. Protein product: CASSQRPSSYGYTF.

The chain is built from TRBV20-1 and TRBJ2-1, with D uncertain. The CDR3 runs 11 residues. Per germline, CDR1 DFQATT and CDR2 SNEGSKA (reference sequence). Deletions cut 7 bases from V and 12 bases from J, with 16 bases between. In nucleotides, the CDR3 is TGCAGTGTTTTTCAAACCCCTACGCAGTTCTTC. Translated, it gives CSVFQTPTQFF.

Only a few counts were recorded for this clone. CDR3 in amino acids: CASSSPRGGAWGTDTQYF. The CDR3 DNA reads TGTGCCAGCAGCTCCCCTCGTGGGGGGGCATGGGGCACAGATACGCAGTATTTT. V and J are TRBV5-6 and TRBJ2-3, with a possible D match to TRBD2 (7 bases). Germline V gives CDR1 SGHDT, CDR2 YYEEEE. The V and J ends lost 3 bases and 1 base respectively, with 21 bases between them. CDR3 length: 18 amino acids.

This clone was seen once. V usage is TRBV3-1 (or the pseudogene TRBV3-2) and J usage is TRBJ2-7; no firm D call. V was pared by 4 bases and J by 5 bases, with 12 bases between. The germline CDR1 and CDR2 sequences are LGHDT and YNNKEL (reference sequence). This CDR3 has 13 amino acids. The CDR3, as DNA: TGTGCCAGCAGCCCGTCCAACTTCCACGAGCAGTACTTC. This gives the protein CASSPSNFHEQYF.

The rearrangement joins TRBV3-1 (or the pseudogene TRBV3-2) to TRBJ1-4, with a tentative D call TRBD1 (6 bases). Germline CDR1 LGHDT, CDR2 YNNKEL (reference sequence). This CDR3 has 16 amino acids. V was clipped by 0 bases and J by 6 bases, with 14 bases between them. DNA for the CDR3: TGTGCCAGCAGCCAAGAGGGGGCAGGGATGCATGAAAAACTGTTTTTT. Its protein product is CASSQEGAGMHEKLFF.

The chain joins TRBV2 to TRBJ2-3; unclear D gene. Per the germline V gene, CDR1 is SNHLY and CDR2 is FYNNEI. The ends were cut back, 8 bases at V and 3 bases at J, with 18 bases in the middle. The CDR3 is 15 amino acids. CDR3 sequence (DNA): TGTGCCAGCGGGTCCGGCGACACAAGGACAGATACGCAGTATTTT. Protein product: CASGSGDTRTDTQYF.